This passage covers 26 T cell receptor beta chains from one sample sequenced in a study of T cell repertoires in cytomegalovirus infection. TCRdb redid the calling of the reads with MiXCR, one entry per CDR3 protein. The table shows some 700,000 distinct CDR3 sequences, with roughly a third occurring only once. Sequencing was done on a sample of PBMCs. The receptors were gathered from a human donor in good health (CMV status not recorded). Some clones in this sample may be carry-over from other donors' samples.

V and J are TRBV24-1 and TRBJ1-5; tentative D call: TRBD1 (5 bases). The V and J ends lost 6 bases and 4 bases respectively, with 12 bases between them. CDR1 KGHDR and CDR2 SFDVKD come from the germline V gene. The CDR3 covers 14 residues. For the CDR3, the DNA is TGTGCCACCAGTTCCGGGGGGGAAAATCAGCCCCAGCATTTT. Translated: CATSSGGENQPQHF.

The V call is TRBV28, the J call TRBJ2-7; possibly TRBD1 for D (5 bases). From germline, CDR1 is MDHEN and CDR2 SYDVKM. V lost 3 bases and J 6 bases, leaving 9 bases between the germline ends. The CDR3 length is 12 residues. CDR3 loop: CASSFQGREQYF. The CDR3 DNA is TGTGCCAGCAGTTTCCAGGGCCGCGAGCAGTACTTC. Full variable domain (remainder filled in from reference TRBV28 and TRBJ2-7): DVKVTQSSRYLVKRTGEKVFLECVQDMDHENMFWYRQDPGLGLRLIYFSYDVKMKEKGDIPEGYSVSREKKERFSLILESASTNQTSMYLCASSFQGREQYFGPGTRLTVT.

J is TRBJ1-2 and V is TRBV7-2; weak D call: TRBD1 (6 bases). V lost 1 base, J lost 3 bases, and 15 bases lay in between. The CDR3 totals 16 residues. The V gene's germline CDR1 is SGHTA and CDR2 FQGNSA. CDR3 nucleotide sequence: TGTGCCAGCAGCTTAGATGAGGCAGGGGAAGACTATGGCTACACCTTC. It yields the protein CASSLDEAGEDYGYTF.

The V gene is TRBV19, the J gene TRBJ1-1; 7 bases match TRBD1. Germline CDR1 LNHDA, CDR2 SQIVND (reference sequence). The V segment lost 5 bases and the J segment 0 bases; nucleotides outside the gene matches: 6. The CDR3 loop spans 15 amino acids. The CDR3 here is CASSQTTGMNTEAFF. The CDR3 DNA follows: TGTGCCAGTAGTCAAACGACAGGGATGAACACTGAAGCTTTCTTT.

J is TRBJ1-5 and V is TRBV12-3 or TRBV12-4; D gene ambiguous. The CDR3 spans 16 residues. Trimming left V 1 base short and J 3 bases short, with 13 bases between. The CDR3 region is CASSLGFRLVNQPQHF. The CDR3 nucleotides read TGTGCCAGCAGTTTAGGGTTCCGACTTGTCAATCAGCCCCAGCATTTT.

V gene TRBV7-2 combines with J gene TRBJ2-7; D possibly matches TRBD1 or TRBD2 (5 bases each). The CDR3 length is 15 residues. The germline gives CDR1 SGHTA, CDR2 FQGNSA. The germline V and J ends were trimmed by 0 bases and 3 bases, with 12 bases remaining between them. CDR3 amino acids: CASSLAFREYYEQYF. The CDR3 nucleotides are TGTGCCAGCAGCTTAGCGTTCAGGGAGTACTACGAGCAGTACTTC.

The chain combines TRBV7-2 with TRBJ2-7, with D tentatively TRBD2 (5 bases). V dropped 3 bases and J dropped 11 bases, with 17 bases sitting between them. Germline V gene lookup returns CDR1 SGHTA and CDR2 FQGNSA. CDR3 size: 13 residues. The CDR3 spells CASSFLPGLWEYF. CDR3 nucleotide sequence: TGTGCCAGCAGCTTCCTCCCGGGGTTGTGGGAGTACTTC.

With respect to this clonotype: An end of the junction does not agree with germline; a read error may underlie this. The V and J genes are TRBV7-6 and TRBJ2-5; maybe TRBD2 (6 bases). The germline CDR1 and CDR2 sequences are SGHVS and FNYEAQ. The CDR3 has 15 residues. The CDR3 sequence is CASRLGFGGEETQYF. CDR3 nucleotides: TGTGCCAGCAGATTAGGGTTTGGCGGGGAAGAGACCCAGTACTTC. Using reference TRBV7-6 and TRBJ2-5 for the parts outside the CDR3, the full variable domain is GAGVSQSPRYKVTKRGQDVALRCDPISGHVSLYWYRQALGQGPEFLTYFNYEAQQDKSGLPNDRFSAERPEGSISTLTIQRTEQRDSAMYRCASRLGFGGEETQYFGPGTRLLVL.

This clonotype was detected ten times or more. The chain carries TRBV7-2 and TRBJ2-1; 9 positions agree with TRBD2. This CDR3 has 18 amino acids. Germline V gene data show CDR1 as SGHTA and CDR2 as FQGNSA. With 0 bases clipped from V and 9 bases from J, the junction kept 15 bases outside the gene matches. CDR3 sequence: CASSLAFTSAGGPGEQFF. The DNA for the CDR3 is TGTGCCAGCAGCTTAGCGTTTACGTCCGCGGGAGGGCCGGGTGAGCAGTTCTTC.

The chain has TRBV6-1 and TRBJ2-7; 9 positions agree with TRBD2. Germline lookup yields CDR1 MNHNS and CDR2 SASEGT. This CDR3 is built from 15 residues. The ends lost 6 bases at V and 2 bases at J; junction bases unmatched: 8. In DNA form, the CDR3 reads TGTGCCAGCAGGATTCAGCGGGGGGCCGCCTACGAGCAGTACTTC. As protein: CASRIQRGAAYEQYF.

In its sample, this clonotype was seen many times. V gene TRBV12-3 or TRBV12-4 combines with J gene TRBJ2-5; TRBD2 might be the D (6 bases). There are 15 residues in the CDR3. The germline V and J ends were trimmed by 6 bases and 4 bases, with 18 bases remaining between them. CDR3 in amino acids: CASSPSGEPGETQYF. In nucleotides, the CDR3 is TGTGCCAGCAGCCCCTCGGGGGAACCGGGAGAGACCCAGTACTTC.

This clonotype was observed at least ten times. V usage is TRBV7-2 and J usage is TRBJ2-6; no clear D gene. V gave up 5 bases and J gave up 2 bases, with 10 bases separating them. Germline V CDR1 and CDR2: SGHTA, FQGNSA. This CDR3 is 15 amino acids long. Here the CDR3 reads CASSLAQAGANVLTF. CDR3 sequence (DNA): TGTGCCAGCAGCCTTGCTCAGGCTGGGGCCAACGTCCTGACTTTC.

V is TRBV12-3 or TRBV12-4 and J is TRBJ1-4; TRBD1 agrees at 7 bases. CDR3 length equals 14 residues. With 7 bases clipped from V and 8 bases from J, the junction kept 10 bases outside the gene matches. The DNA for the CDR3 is TGTGCCAGCACCCCCGGGGGGACAGACGAAAAACTGTTTTTT. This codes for CASTPGGTDEKLFF.

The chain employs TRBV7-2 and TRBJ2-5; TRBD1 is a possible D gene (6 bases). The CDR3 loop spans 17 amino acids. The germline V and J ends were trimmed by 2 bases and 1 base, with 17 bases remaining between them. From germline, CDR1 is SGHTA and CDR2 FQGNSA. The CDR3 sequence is CASSLSIGGRGQETQYF. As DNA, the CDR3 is TGTGCCAGCAGCTTATCTATAGGGGGAAGAGGCCAAGAGACCCAGTACTTC.

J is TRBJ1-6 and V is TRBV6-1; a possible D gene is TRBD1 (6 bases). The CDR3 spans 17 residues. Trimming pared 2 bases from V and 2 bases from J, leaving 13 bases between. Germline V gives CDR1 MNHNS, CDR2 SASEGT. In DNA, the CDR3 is TGTGCCAGCAGTGAACCTTTGGACAGCACCTATAATTCACCCCTCCACTTT. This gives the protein CASSEPLDSTYNSPLHF.

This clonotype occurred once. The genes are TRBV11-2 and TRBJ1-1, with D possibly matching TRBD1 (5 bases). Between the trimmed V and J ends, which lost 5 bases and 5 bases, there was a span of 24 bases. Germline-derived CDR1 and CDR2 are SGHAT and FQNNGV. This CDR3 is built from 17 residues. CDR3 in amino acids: CASSLSRGTTQGTEAFF. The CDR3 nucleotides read TGTGCCAGCAGCCTTAGTCGGGGGACCACGCAGGGTACTGAAGCTTTCTTT.

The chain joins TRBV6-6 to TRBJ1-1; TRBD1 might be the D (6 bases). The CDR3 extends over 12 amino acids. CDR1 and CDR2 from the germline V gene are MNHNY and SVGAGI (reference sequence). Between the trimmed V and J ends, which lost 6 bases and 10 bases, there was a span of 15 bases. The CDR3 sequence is CASSQRGGRAFF. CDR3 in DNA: TGTGCCAGCAGCCAAAGGGGGGGCAGAGCTTTCTTT.

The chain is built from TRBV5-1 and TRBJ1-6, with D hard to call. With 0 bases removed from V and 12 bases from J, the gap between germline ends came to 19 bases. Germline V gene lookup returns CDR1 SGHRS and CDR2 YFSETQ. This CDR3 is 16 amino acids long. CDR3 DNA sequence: TGCGCCAGCAGCTTGGGAGCGGACGGAGTACACGGACCCCTCCACTTT. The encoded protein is CASSLGADGVHGPLHF.

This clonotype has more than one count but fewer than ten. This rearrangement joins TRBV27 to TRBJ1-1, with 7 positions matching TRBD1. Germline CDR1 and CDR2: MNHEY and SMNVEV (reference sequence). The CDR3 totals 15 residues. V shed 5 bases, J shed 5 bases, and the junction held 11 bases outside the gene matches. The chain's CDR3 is CASSGEGAGETEAFF. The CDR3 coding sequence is TGTGCCAGCAGTGGGGAGGGGGCAGGAGAGACTGAAGCTTTCTTT.

Here the CDR3 reads CASSYGYTEAFF. DNA of the CDR3: TGTGCCAGCAGTTATGGGTACACTGAAGCTTTCTTT. The genes are TRBV28 and TRBJ1-1; D gene ambiguous. Between the trimmed V and J ends, which lost 4 bases and 3 bases, there was a span of 6 bases. This CDR3 has 12 residues. CDR1 is MDHEN, CDR2 SYDVKM, per germline.

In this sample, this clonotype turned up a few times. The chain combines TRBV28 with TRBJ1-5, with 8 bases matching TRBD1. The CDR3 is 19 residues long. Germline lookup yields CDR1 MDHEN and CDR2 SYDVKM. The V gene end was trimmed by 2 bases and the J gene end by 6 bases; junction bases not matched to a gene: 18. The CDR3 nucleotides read TGTGCCAGCAGTTTAGTACAGGGGGGTTGGCCGGTCGAGCGTCAGCCCCAGCATTTT. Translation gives CASSLVQGGWPVERQPQHF.

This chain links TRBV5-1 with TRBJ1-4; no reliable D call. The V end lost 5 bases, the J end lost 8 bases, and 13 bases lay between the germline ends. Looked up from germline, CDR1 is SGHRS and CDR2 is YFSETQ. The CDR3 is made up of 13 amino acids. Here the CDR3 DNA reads TGCGCCAGCAGAGGACGGTTAGAAGAAAAACTGTTTTTT. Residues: CASRGRLEEKLFF.

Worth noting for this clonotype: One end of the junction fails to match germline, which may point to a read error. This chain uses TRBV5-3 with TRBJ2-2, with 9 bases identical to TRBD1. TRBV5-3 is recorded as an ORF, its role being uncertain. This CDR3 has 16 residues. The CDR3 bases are TGTGCCAGCAGCTCCTCCCCCGACAGGGGGACCGGGGAGCTGTTTTTT. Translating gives CASSSSPDRGTGELFF.

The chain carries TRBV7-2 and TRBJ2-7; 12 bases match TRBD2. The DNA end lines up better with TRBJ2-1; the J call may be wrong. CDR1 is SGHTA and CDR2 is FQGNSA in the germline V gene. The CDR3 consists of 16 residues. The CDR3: CASSISASGRAYEQFF. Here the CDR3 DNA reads TGTGCCAGCAGCATCTCGGCTAGCGGGAGGGCCTACGAGCAGTTCTTC.

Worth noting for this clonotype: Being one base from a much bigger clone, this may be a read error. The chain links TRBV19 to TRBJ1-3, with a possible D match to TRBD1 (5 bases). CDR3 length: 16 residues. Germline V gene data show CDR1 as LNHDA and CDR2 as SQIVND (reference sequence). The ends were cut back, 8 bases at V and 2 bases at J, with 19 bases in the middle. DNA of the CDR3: TGTGCCAGTCCGTGGGTATTCGACAGAACTGGAAACACCATATATTTT. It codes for CASPWVFDRTGNTIYF.

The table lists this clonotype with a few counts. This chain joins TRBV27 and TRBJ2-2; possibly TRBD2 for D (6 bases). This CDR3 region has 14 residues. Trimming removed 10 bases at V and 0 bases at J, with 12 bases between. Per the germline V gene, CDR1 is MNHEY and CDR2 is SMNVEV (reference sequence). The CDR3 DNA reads TGTGCCACCTCAGGAGGGGCGAACACCGGGGAGCTGTTTTTT. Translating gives CATSGGANTGELFF.